The rows below give T cell receptor beta chains drawn from one sample of a study of shared clonotypes between healthy human individuals. Clones were read by immunoSEQ multiplex PCR, and TCRdb kept only the in-frame ones, dropping some. Here the sample spans about 490,000 clones, roughly four fifths being singletons. What was sequenced was PBMCs. Receptors were obtained from a woman between 35 and 50 years old in good health. Some clones in this sample may be carry-over from other donors' samples. Both conserved end residues are trimmed from each CDR3.

CDR3 protein	V gene	J gene
ATSRMGQNTGELF	TRBV15	TRBJ2-2
ASSGTGGNTEAF	TRBV9	TRBJ1-1
AYGLAGSWDTGELF	TRBV30	TRBJ2-2
ASSLGDKYEQY	TRBV13	TRBJ2-7
ASSEILGQSSYEQY	TRBV2	TRBJ2-7
ASSSQSGSSYNEQF	TRBV7-3	TRBJ2-1
ASKRGGRDTQY	TRBV28	TRBJ2-3
SVGPAGGYT	TRBV29-1	TRBJ1-2
ASSLLTNTDTQY	TRBV11-1	TRBJ2-3
ASSWGPSGDEQF	TRBV7-3	TRBJ2-1
SVRTGGEEKLF	TRBV29-1	TRBJ1-4
SVESAGVDTQY	TRBV29-1	TRBJ2-3
ASRVGQGNYGYT	TRBV6-5	TRBJ1-2
ASSPDRLDYNEQF	TRBV7-6	TRBJ2-1
ASSLDLADWNEQF	TRBV5-1	TRBJ2-1
ASSPLGGYRNTEAF	TRBV6-6	TRBJ1-1
ASSLAGGPLNEQF	TRBV9	TRBJ2-1
ASSPGRWNTEAF	TRBV11-1	TRBJ1-1
ASSEMGQGYDQPQH	TRBV6-1	TRBJ1-5
ASSQGWGATNEKLF	TRBV18	TRBJ1-4
ASSADGRLGAF	TRBV4-1	TRBJ1-1
ASSLRGSSYNEQF	TRBV13	TRBJ2-1
ASSPRVRDRGLSNTGELF	TRBV28	TRBJ2-2
ASSLGQSEQY	TRBV7-2	TRBJ2-7
ASSFAGGAETQY	TRBV28	TRBJ2-5
ASSASGRADEQY	TRBV6-1	TRBJ2-7
SVEPRQGMNTEAF	TRBV29-1	TRBJ1-1
ASSPDTDTQY	TRBV5-4	TRBJ2-3
ASSLAPRGGSGANVLT	TRBV5-1	TRBJ2-6
ASRAHNIGELF	TRBV6-6	TRBJ2-2
ASSLSQGKTEAF	TRBV27	TRBJ1-1
ASSQGLTDTQY	TRBV4-3	TRBJ2-3
ASSLGAGNYGYT	TRBV7-6	TRBJ1-2
ASSPGRSYEQY	TRBV5-1	TRBJ2-7
ASSPTHPSSSYEQY	TRBV18	TRBJ2-7
SVQAAGDTQY	TRBV29-1	TRBJ2-3
ASSLGRQPQH	TRBV28	TRBJ1-5
ASSLNVAGRTEAF	TRBV5-1	TRBJ1-1
ASSLVASGGYEQY	TRBV5-8	TRBJ2-7
AITGGLAGVGEQY	TRBV10-3	TRBJ2-7
ASSEGGPFNEQF	TRBV6-1	TRBJ2-1
AAGGGQGYT	TRBV6-5	TRBJ1-2
ASSGSTRAARKTYGYT	TRBV7-4	TRBJ1-2
ATSRDKSYGELF	TRBV15	TRBJ2-2
ASRGLAGGKNQETQY	TRBV5-1	TRBJ2-5